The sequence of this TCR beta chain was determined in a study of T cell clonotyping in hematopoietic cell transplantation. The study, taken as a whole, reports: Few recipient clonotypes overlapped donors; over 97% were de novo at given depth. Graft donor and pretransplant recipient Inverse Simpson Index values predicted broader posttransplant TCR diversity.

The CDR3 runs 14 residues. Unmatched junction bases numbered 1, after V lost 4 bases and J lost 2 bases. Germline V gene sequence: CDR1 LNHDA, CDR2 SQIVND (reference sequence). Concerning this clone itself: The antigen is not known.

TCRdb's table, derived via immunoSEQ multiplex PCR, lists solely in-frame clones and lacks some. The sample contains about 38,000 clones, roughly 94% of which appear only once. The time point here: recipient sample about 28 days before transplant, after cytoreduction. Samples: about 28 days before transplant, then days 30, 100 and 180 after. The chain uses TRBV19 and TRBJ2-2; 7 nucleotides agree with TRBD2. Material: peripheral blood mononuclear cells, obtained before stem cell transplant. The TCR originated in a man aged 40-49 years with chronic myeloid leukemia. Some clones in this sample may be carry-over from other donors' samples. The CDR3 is CASSTSGNTGELFF. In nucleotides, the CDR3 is TGTGCCAGTAGTACTAGCGGCAACACCGGGGAGCTGTTTTTT. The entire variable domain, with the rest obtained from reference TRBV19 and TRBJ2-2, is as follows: DGGITQSPKYLFRKEGQNVTLSCEQNLNHDAMYWYRQDPGQGLRLIYYSQIVNDFQKGDIAEGYSVSREKKESFPLTVTSAQKNPTAFYLCASSTSGNTGELFFGEGSRLTVL.